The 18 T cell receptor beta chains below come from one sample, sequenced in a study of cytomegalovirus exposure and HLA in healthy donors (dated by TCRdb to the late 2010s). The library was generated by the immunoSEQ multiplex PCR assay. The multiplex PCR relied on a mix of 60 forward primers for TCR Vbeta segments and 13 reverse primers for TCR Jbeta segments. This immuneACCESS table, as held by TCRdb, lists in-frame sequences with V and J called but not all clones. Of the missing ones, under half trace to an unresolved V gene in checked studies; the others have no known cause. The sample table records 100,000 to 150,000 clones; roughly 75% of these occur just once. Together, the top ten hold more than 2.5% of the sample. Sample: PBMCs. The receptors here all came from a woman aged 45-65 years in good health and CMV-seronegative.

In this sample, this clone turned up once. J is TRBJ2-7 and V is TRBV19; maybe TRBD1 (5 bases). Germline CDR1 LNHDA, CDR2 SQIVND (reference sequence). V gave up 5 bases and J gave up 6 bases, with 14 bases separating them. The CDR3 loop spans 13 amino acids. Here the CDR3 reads CASSRTLGAEQYF. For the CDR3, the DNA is TGTGCCAGTAGTCGAACACTTGGGGCCGAGCAGTACTTC.

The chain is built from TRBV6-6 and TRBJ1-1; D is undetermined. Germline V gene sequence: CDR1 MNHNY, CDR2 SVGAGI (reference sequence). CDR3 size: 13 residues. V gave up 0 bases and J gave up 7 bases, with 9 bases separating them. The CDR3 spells CASSYSRALEAFF. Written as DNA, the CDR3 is TGTGCCAGCAGTTACTCGAGGGCCCTTGAAGCTTTCTTT.

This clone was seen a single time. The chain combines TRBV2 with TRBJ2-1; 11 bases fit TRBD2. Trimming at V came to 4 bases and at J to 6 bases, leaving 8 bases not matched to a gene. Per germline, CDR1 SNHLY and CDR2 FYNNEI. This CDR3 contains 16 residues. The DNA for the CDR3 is TGTGCCAGCAGTGCGGTTAGCGGGAGGGTCGTCAATGAGCAGTTCTTC. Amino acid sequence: CASSAVSGRVVNEQFF.

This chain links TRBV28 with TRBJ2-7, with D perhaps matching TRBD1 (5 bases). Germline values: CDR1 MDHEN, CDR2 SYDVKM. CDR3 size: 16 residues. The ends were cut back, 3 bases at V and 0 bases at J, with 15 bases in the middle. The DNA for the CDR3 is TGTGCCAGCAGTTTTTTCTTGTTGACAGACTCCTACGAGCAGTACTTC. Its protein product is CASSFFLLTDSYEQYF.

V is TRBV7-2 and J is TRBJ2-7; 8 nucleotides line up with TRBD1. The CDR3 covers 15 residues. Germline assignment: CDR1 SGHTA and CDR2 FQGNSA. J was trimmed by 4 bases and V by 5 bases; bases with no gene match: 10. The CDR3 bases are TGTGCCAGCAGCGACCGGGACAGGAGCTTATACGAGCAGTACTTC. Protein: CASSDRDRSLYEQYF.

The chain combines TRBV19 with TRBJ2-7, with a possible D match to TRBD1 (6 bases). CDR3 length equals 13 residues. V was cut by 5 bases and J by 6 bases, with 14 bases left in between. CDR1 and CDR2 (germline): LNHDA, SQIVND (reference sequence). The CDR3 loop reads CASSSLGASEQYF. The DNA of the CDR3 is TGTGCCAGTAGTTCCCTGGGGGCCTCCGAGCAGTACTTC. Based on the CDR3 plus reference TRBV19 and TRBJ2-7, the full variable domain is DGGITQSPKYLFRKEGQNVTLSCEQNLNHDAMYWYRQDPGQGLRLIYYSQIVNDFQKGDIAEGYSVSREKKESFPLTVTSAQKNPTAFYLCASSSLGASEQYFGPGTRLTVT.

The CDR3 coding sequence is TGTGCCTGGAGCCAGGTTCATCAGCCCCAGCATTTT. Amino acids: CAWSQVHQPQHF. The chain is built from TRBV30 and TRBJ1-5; D not certain. The germline V and J ends were trimmed by 3 bases and 5 bases, with 8 bases remaining between them. Per germline, CDR1 GTSNPN and CDR2 SVGIG (reference sequence). This CDR3 spans 12 amino acids. Full variable domain (outside the CDR3, taken from reference TRBV30 and TRBJ1-5): SQTIHQWPATLVQPVGSPLSLECTVEGTSNPNLYWYRQAAGRGLQLLFYSVGIGQISSEVPQNLSASRPQDRQFILSSKKLLLSDSGFYLCAWSQVHQPQHFGDGTRLSIL.

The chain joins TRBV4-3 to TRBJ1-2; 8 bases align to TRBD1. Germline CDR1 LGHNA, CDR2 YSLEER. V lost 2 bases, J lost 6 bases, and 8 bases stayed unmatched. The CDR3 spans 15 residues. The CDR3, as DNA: TGCGCCAGCAGCCAATCCCAGGGGGCTGCACATGGCTACACCTTC. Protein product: CASSQSQGAAHGYTF.

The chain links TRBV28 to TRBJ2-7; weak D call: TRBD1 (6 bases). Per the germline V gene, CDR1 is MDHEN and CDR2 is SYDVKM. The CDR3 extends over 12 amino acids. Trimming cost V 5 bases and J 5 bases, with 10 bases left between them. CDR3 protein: CASSLRGNEQYF. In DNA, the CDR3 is TGTGCCAGCAGTCTAAGGGGGAACGAGCAGTACTTC.

The CDR3 protein is CASRETGAGNTIYF. In nucleotides, the CDR3 is TGTGCCAGCAGAGAAACAGGGGCTGGAAACACCATATATTTT. The chain combines TRBV6-6 with TRBJ1-3; 7 bases fit TRBD1. The V segment lost 6 bases and the J segment 2 bases; nucleotides outside the gene matches: 4. The CDR3 extends over 14 amino acids. Germline V lookup: CDR1 MNHNY, CDR2 SVGAGI (reference sequence).

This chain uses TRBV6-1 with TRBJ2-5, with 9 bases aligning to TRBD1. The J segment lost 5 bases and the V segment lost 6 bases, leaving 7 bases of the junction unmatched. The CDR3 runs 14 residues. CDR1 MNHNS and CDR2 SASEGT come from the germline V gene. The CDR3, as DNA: TGTGCCAGCAGCGCCGGGACAGGGAGGGAGACCCAGTACTTC. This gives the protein CASSAGTGRETQYF.

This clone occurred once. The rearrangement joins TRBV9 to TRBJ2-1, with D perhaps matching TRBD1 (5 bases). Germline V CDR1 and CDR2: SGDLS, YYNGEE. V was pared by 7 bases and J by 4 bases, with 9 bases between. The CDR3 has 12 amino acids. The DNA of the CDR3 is TGTGCCAGCTCTAAGGGGTACAATGAGCAGTTCTTC. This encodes CASSKGYNEQFF.

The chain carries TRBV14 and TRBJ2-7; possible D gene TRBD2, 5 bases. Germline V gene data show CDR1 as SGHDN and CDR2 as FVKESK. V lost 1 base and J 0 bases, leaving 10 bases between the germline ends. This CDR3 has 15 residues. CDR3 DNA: TGTGCCAGCAGCCAAGTGACTACTATCTCCTACGAGCAGTACTTC. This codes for CASSQVTTISYEQYF.

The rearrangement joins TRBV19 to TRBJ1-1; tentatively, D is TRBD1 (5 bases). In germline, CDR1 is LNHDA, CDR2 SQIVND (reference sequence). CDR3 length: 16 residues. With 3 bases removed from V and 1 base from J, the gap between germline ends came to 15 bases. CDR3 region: CASSMRWGNENTEAFF. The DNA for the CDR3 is TGTGCCAGTAGTATGCGCTGGGGCAACGAGAACACTGAAGCTTTCTTT.

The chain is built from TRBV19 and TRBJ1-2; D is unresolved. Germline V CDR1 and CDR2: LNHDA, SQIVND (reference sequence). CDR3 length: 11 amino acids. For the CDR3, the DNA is TGTGCTTCCTTGGAGGCCTATGGCTACACCTTC. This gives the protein CASLEAYGYTF.

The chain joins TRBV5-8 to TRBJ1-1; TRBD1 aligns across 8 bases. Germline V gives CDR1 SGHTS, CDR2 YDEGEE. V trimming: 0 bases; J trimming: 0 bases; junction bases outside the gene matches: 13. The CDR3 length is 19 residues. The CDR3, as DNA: TGTGCCAGCAGCTTGGCGGACAGGGTCTATTACACCATGAACACTGAAGCTTTCTTT. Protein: CASSLADRVYYTMNTEAFF.

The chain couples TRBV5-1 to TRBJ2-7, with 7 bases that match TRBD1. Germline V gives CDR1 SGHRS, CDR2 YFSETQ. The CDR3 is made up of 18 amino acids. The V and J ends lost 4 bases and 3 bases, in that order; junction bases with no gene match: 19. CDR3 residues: CASSTGQAGTPPLYEQYF. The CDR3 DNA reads TGCGCCAGCAGCACCGGACAGGCCGGGACCCCGCCGCTCTACGAGCAGTACTTC.

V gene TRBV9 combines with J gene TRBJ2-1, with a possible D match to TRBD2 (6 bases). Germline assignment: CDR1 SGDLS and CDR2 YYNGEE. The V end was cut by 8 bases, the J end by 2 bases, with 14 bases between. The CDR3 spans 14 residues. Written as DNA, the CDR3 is TGTGCCAGTAAGGGGCGCGGGGCCTACAATGAGCAGTTCTTC. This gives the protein CASKGRGAYNEQFF.